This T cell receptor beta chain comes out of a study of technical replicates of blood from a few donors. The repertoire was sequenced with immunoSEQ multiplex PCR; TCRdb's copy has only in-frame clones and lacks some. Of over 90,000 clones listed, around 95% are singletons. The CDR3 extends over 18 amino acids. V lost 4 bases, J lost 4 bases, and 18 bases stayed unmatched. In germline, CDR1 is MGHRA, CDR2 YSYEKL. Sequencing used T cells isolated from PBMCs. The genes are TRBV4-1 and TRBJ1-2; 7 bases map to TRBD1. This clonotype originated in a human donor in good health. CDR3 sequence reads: CASSPLWSGQRNFYGYTF. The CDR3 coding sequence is TGCGCCAGCAGCCCACTTTGGTCGGGACAGCGAAACTTCTATGGCTACACCTTC.